This record concerns one T cell receptor (beta chain) sequence. Its antigen is not known. A read error may explain this, as a much larger clone is one base away. The entry originates in a study of T cells in Graves' hyperthyroidism and ophthalmopathy. Overall study results and limits: The model made its ophthalmopathy prediction, and onset followed a median approximately six months later. Blood also showed most of the thyroid clonotypes that were expanded above 0.001.

With V trimmed by 3 bases and J by 1 base, 2 bases remained unmatched. The CDR3 extends over 13 amino acids. Germline CDR1 reads DFQATT; CDR2 reads SNEGSKA (reference sequence). Uncontrolled infection, other autoimmune disease, pregnancy or lactation barred patients from enrollment. TCR beta CDR3 regions were amplified from RNA. HTBI primers were used for first-round RT-PCR of the TCR CDR3. One entry per CDR3 protein, called by TCRdb with MiXCR from the multiplex PCR reads. The sample contains hundreds of thousands of distinct CDR3 sequences, nearly 45% of which appear only once. The receptor was isolated from an adult man with Graves' disease, either hyperthyroidism or ophthalmopathy (not recorded which). V usage is TRBV20-1 and J usage is TRBJ2-5; 7 bases match TRBD2. Sequenced material: peripheral blood or thyroid tissue (not recorded which). For the CDR3, the DNA is TGCAGTGCTAGGACTAGCCTCCAAGAGACCCAGTACTTC. It specifies CSARTSLQETQYF.